The sequence of this T cell receptor (beta chain) was determined in a study of shared clonotypes between healthy human individuals. Notes on the study in general: The sampled material consisted only of blood, and tissue repertoires are likely to differ.

The CDR3 totals 14 residues. Looked up from germline, CDR1 is SQVTM and CDR2 is ANQGSEA. The ends lost 6 bases at V and 8 bases at J; junction bases unmatched: 12. A word on this clone: The antigen remains undetermined.

Execution of the assay was at deep level. Produced via immunoSEQ multiplex PCR; TCRdb's table is partial and in-frame only. The sample contains about 2.4 million clones, roughly 92% of which appear only once. The chain uses TRBV29-1 and TRBJ2-3; 9 bases fit TRBD1. Sequencing was carried out using naive CD4+ T cells sorted from blood. Subset here: CD45RA+ positively selected. The sequence came from a man in his late teens or twenties in good health. The CDR3 coding sequence is TGCAGCGTGGGCCGGGACAGGGCGGAGGTTACGCAGTATTTT. Residues: CSVGRDRAEVTQYF.